These T cell receptor beta chains were read from a single sample in a study of Graves' ophthalmopathy and Graves' hyperthyroidism. TCRdb processed the multiplex PCR reads anew with MiXCR; each CDR3 protein has one entry. Of 150,000 or so distinct CDR3 sequences in the sample, roughly two fifths were seen once. The sequencing input was peripheral blood. Every receptor here comes from a man aged 25 to 45 with Graves' ophthalmopathy. Each CDR3 is given with its conserved first and last residue. The order of the fields is V gene, J gene, clone size, D gene, CDR3 DNA, CDR3 protein. A D gene is named only where the DNA matches it firmly. Only part of the rows carry a size: once, few, many, or a class if the clone is expanded.

V: TRBV28; J: TRBJ1-2; size: -; D: -; DNA: TGTGCCAGCAGTTTCGAGGGCGATGGCTACACCTTC; CDR3: CASSFEGDGYTF
V: TRBV30; J: TRBJ2-7; size: many; D: -; DNA: TGTGCCTGGAGTAATAGCATCTCCTACGAGCAGTACTTC; CDR3: CAWSNSISYEQYF
V: TRBV7-9; J: TRBJ2-7; size: many; D: TRBD2; DNA: TGTGCCAGCAGCTTAGGTAGCGGGGACATCGTCGAGCAGTACTTC; CDR3: CASSLGSGDIVEQYF
V: TRBV19; J: TRBJ2-2; size: many; D: TRBD2; DNA: TGTGCCAGTAGTACACCCCAAGCGGGAAACACCGGGGAGCTGTTTTTT; CDR3: CASSTPQAGNTGELFF
V: TRBV5-1; J: TRBJ2-5; size: many; D: TRBD1; DNA: TGCGCCAGCAGCCATCAGGGGGCTAAACGAGAGACCCAGTACTTC; CDR3: CASSHQGAKRETQYF
V: TRBV7-8; J: TRBJ1-2; size: many; D: TRBD1; DNA: TGTGCCAGCAGCTCACAGGGGGTTCCCACTAGTTATGGCTACACCTTC; CDR3: CASSSQGVPTSYGYTF
V: TRBV12-3/TRBV12-4; J: TRBJ1-5; size: once; D: TRBD1; DNA: TGTGCCAGCAGCGAGACAGGGGGCGCCCAGCATTTT; CDR3: CASSETGGAQHF
V: TRBV12-3/TRBV12-4; J: TRBJ2-7; size: -; D: -; DNA: TGTGCCAGCAGCGGGTCCCGCGGCCCATCCTACGAGCAGTACTTC; CDR3: CASSGSRGPSYEQYF
V: TRBV19; J: TRBJ1-2; size: -; D: -; DNA: TGTGCCAGCTCGCAAAGGGGAGGGTCTAACTATGGCTACACCTTC; CDR3: CASSQRGGSNYGYTF
V: TRBV20-1; J: TRBJ2-5; size: many; D: TRBD2; DNA: TGCAGTGCTAGAGGCCTGACTAGCGGCCAAGAGACCCAGTACTTC; CDR3: CSARGLTSGQETQYF
V: TRBV7-9; J: TRBJ2-7; size: -; D: -; DNA: TGTGCCAGCAGCTCCATAACTAGGGAGCAGTACTTC; CDR3: CASSSITREQYF
V: TRBV13; J: TRBJ2-7; size: -; D: -; DNA: TGTGCCAGCAGCTTAGGCTACGTAGGCTACGAGCAGTACTTC; CDR3: CASSLGYVGYEQYF
V: TRBV28; J: TRBJ1-2; size: -; D: TRBD1; DNA: TGTGCCAGCAGGCCGGGGACAGGACTCTATGGCTACACCTTC; CDR3: CASRPGTGLYGYTF
V: TRBV12-3/TRBV12-4; J: TRBJ2-4; size: many; D: -; DNA: TGTGCCAGCAGTAGCGGCAGGGAGAGCAAAAACATTCAGTACTTC; CDR3: CASSSGRESKNIQYF
V: TRBV28; J: TRBJ1-1; size: -; D: -; DNA: TGTGCCAGCAGTTTAAGGGGAAATGCTTTCTTT; CDR3: CASSLRGNAFF
V: TRBV11-2; J: TRBJ2-7; size: many; D: -; DNA: TGTGCCAGCAGCTTAATTTCTGGGGGGAGTCCCTACGAGCAGTACTTC; CDR3: CASSLISGGSPYEQYF
V: TRBV6-5; J: TRBJ2-7; size: -; D: -; DNA: TGTGCCAGCAGTTACTCGATTTATACAAGCTCCTACGAGCAGTACTTC; CDR3: CASSYSIYTSSYEQYF
V: TRBV6-1; J: TRBJ2-5; size: -; D: TRBD1; DNA: TGTGCCAGCAGAACGGACAGGTTGGAGACCCAGTACTTC; CDR3: CASRTDRLETQYF
V: TRBV19; J: TRBJ2-2; size: many; D: -; DNA: TGTGCCAGTAGTATAGCGGCTACTGGCAGATTTACCGGGGAGCTGTTTTTT; CDR3: CASSIAATGRFTGELFF
V: TRBV6-5; J: TRBJ1-6; size: -; D: -; DNA: TGTGCCAGCAGTTACTCGCCAGGGTCCTATAATTCACCCCTCCACTTT; CDR3: CASSYSPGSYNSPLHF
V: TRBV6-5; J: TRBJ2-7; size: many; D: -; DNA: TGTGCCGGCAGTTACCGGACAGCTTCTTCCTACGGGCAGTACTTC; CDR3: CAGSYRTASSYGQYF
V: TRBV24-1; J: TRBJ1-5; size: many; D: -; DNA: TGTGCCACCAGTGTAGGGCATAGCAATCAGCCCCAGCATTTT; CDR3: CATSVGHSNQPQHF
V: TRBV20-1; J: TRBJ2-5; size: -; D: -; DNA: TGCAGTGCCCAGGGGGTACTAGCGGTCCAAGAGACCCAGTACTTC; CDR3: CSAQGVLAVQETQYF
V: TRBV6-1; J: TRBJ2-5; size: -; D: -; DNA: TGTGCCAGCAGTGGGACACTGGGGAAGACCCAGTACTTC; CDR3: CASSGTLGKTQYF
V: TRBV12-3/TRBV12-4; J: TRBJ2-2; size: many; D: TRBD2; DNA: TGTGCCAGCAGTCCAGGGAGGGCGAACACCGGGGAGCTGTTTTTT; CDR3: CASSPGRANTGELFF
V: TRBV20-1; J: TRBJ1-2; size: -; D: -; DNA: TGCAGTGCTGGATGGGACGGAACTAACTATGGCTACACCTTC; CDR3: CSAGWDGTNYGYTF
V: TRBV6-2/TRBV6-3; J: TRBJ1-2; size: many; D: -; DNA: TGTGCCAGCAGTTACTCGACTGGACGACACTATGGCTACACCTTC; CDR3: CASSYSTGRHYGYTF
V: TRBV11-2; J: TRBJ2-7; size: -; D: -; DNA: TGTGCCAGCACCATGGGGAGAAGGGACCCCTCCTCCTACGAGCAGTACTTC; CDR3: CASTMGRRDPSSYEQYF
V: TRBV28; J: TRBJ1-6; size: -; D: -; DNA: TGTGCCAGCAGTCTAGGACAAGGGGGTGGTTCACCCCTCCACTTT; CDR3: CASSLGQGGGSPLHF
V: TRBV6-1; J: TRBJ2-2; size: -; D: TRBD1; DNA: TGTGCCAGCAGCCGTGACAGGGGGCTTGGGGAGCTGTTTTTT; CDR3: CASSRDRGLGELFF
V: TRBV24-1; J: TRBJ2-7; size: many; D: TRBD2; DNA: TGTGCCACCAGCAAAGGAGGGAGGGACTACGAGCAGTACTTC; CDR3: CATSKGGRDYEQYF
V: TRBV15; J: TRBJ2-7; size: many; D: -; DNA: TGTGCCACCAGCTTACTAGGGACCAACTACGAGCAGTACTTC; CDR3: CATSLLGTNYEQYF
V: TRBV6-1; J: TRBJ1-1; size: -; D: TRBD1; DNA: TGTGCCAGCAGTAGGAACAGGGGCACTGAAGCTTTCTTT; CDR3: CASSRNRGTEAFF
V: TRBV11-1; J: TRBJ2-5; size: -; D: TRBD1; DNA: TGTGCCAGCAGCTACCCCACCGGGACAGGGGAAGAGACCCAGTACTTC; CDR3: CASSYPTGTGEETQYF
V: TRBV6-1; J: TRBJ2-5; size: many; D: TRBD1; DNA: TGTGCCAGCAGTGAAACACAGGGGGAGACCCAGTACTTC; CDR3: CASSETQGETQYF
V: TRBV20-1; J: TRBJ1-2; size: once; D: -; DNA: TGCAGTGCTAAGGGTCTAGGCAGGGCCCTCTACACCTTC; CDR3: CSAKGLGRALYTF
V: TRBV2; J: TRBJ2-2; size: many; D: -; DNA: TGTGCCAGCAGTGAAGTGGGGGCGCAGAACACCGGGGAGCTGTTTTTT; CDR3: CASSEVGAQNTGELFF
V: TRBV6-1; J: TRBJ1-5; size: many; D: -; DNA: TGTGCCAGCAGAACCAAAGTCGGGACAAGTAACCAGCCCCAGCATTTT; CDR3: CASRTKVGTSNQPQHF
V: TRBV19; J: TRBJ2-5; size: many; D: -; DNA: TGTGCCAGTAGTATTCGACAGGCTCCCCGGGAGACCCAGTACTTC; CDR3: CASSIRQAPRETQYF
V: TRBV28; J: TRBJ2-4; size: many; D: -; DNA: TGTGCCAGCAGCCCGGGGAGAAACAAAAACATTCAGTACTTC; CDR3: CASSPGRNKNIQYF
V: TRBV6-1; J: TRBJ1-2; size: few; D: -; DNA: TGTGCCAGCAGTGATGAAAGGACAGCTTTTAACTATGGCTACACCTTC; CDR3: CASSDERTAFNYGYTF